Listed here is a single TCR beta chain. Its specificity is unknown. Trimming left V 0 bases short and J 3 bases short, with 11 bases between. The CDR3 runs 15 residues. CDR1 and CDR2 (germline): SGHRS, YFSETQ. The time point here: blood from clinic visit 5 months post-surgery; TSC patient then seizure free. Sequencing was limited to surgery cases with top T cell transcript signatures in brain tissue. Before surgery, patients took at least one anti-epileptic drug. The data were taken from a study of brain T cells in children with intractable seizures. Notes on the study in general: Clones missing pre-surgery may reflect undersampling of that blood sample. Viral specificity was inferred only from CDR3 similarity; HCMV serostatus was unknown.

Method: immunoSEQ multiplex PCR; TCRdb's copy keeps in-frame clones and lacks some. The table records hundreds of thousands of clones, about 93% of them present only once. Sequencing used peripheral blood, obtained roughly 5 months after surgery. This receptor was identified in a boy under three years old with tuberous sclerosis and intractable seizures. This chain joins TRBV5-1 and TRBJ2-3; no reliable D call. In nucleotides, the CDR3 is TGCGCCAGCAGCTTGGCCGGCGCCGGGACAGATACGCAGTATTTT. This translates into CASSLAGAGTDTQYF. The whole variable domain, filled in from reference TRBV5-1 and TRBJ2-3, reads KAGVTQTPRYLIKTRGQQVTLSCSPISGHRSVSWYQQTPGQGLQFLFEYFSETQRNKGNFPGRFSGRQFSNSRSEMNVSTLELGDSALYLCASSLAGAGTDTQYFGPGTRLTVL.